These T cell receptor beta chains were read from a single sample in a study of blood T cells in healthy people across ages. Each CDR3 protein is one row after TCRdb ran MiXCR on the 5' RACE reads. The top ten clones hold less than 8% of a sample with about 1.5 million distinct CDR3 sequences, around 39% of them seen once. Specimen: blood. These receptors all stem from a woman aged 18 to 35 in good health. The conserved cysteine and the conserved F or W are not part of the CDR3 here.

v_call,cdr3_aa
TRBV12-3/TRBV12-4,ASSLAQGKLF
TRBV5-1,ASSRGASGGLTDTQY
TRBV29-1,SVGTADTQY
TRBV24-1,ATSEAANGPQH
TRBV7-9,ASSLLGSSGSPYSYNEQF
TRBV3-1,ASSLSNRGKRDQPQH
TRBV7-2,ASSLDPPSPPEQY
TRBV6-2/TRBV6-3,ASHISSSYEQY
TRBV18,ASSPGMNEKLF
TRBV5-5,ASSAGTMRETQY
TRBV10-3,AISESIAGGNEQF
TRBV29-1,SVDSGYDEQF
TRBV11-2,ASSPGGVLGYEQY
TRBV10-3,AISGDRQSPLH
TRBV20-1,SAARGAKTDTQY
TRBV5-1,ASSRDPDNEQF
TRBV7-2,ASSPPRLANNEQF
TRBV15,ATSTRGTDTQY
TRBV2,ASSDEGATNEKLF
TRBV28,ASIDSTYEQY
TRBV20-1,SATSDSSYNEQF
TRBV29-1,SVEDYGTSDNEQF
TRBV5-4,ASSPDGTANYGYT
TRBV12-3/TRBV12-4,ASSDSTNEKLF
TRBV6-2/TRBV6-3,AISRGDYNEQF
TRBV7-2,ASSPPLAGAGDTQY
TRBV25-1,ASSETGASYGYT
TRBV30,AWSPGTGLKSEQF